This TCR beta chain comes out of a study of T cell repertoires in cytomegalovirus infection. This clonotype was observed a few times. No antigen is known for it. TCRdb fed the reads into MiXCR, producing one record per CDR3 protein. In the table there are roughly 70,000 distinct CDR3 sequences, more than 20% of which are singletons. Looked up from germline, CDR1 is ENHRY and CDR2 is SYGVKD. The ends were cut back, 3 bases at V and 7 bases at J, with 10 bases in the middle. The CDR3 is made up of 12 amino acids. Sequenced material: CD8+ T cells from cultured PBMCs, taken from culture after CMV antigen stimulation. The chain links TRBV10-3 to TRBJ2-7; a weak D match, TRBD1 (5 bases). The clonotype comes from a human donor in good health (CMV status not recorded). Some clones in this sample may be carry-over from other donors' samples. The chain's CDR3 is CAISDLGVEQYF. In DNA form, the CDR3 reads TGTGCCATCAGTGATCTAGGGGTAGAGCAGTACTTC.